Sequencing of this T cell receptor beta chain was carried out in a study of control samples from healthy donors and cancer patients (dated by TCRdb to about 2020). As concerns this clone: Its antigen is unknown. Per-base quality was not reported, and no clone a single base away is much larger than it.

The method was the immunoSEQ multiplex PCR assay. Held by TCRdb, this immuneACCESS table contains in-frame sequences only and omits some clones. Under half of the omission traces to an unresolved V gene where checked; the cause of the rest is unknown. Here the sample has more than 95,000 clones; around nine tenths occur a single time. 2% to 2.5% of the sample is held by the ten biggest clonotypes. The CDR3 has 16 amino acids, counting the end cysteine and phenylalanine. Only CDR3 DNA is held: 48 bases, read in frame from base 1. As encoded in the germline V gene, CDR1 is MNHEY while CDR2 is SVGEGT. Trimming removed 5 bases from V and 9 bases from J, leaving 23 bases between the germline ends.

The V gene is TRBV6-2 or TRBV6-3 and the J gene is TRBJ2-1; a tentative D match to TRBD2 spans 7 bases. Sequencing was done on a sample of blood. The clonotype was recovered from an older woman in good health. CDR3 protein: CASSRGAGRVSGEQFF. The base sequence is TGTGCCAGCAGTCGGGGGGCTGGTCGGGTTAGTGGTGAGCAGTTCTTC.